This is a list of T cell receptor beta chains from one sample in a study of beta chain features in type 1 diabetes. Generated by immunoSEQ multiplex PCR, the TCRdb table keeps only in-frame clones and is missing some. The data contain 390,000 or so clones, around 14% of them seen just once; the ten biggest clones take up approximately 0.038%. The sample comprised naive CD4+ T cells from blood. All receptors come from a man under 40 in good health. The CDR3 runs from the conserved cysteine through the conserved F or W. The order of the fields is CDR3 protein, CDR3 length, V gene.

CASSWTDRSRHQETQYF,17,TRBV11-2
CASAPGTGVIVYGYTF,16,TRBV19
CASSFQGIYEQYF,13,TRBV7-9
CASSLSGGRGAYEQYF,16,TRBV7-6
CASSVGDTYEQYF,13,TRBV9
CASSVGRWAYEQYF,14,TRBV9
CASSNRRDSNYGYTF,15,TRBV6-6
CASSGRPPGYTF,12,TRBV9
CASRPSGANVLTF,13,TRBV19
CSVSTPRGTEATEAFF,16,TRBV29-1
CASSPRSGQGNREAFF,16,TRBV4-1
CASRGLAGGHRRETQYF,17,TRBV5-1
CASSYVAGIEQFF,13,TRBV6-8
CASSLMASGAYNEQFF,16,TRBV7-3
CASSGNYGYTF,11,TRBV4-1
CASRTVGATGELFF,14,TRBV7-2
CASSPLGGEGDGYTF,15,TRBV18
CASSFQRADEKLFF,14,TRBV5-1
CASSLSAGGTDTQYF,15,TRBV4-1
CASSRTTGPYNEQFF,15,TRBV28
CASTPRGGAADTQYF,15,TRBV6-5
CASSLKRGQDNEQFF,15,TRBV5-4
CAWTSLGGLQETQYF,15,TRBV30
CASRDPSGFTDTQYF,15,TRBV28
CASSLTGGVGIQYF,14,TRBV7-2
CSVSLRRGETQYF,13,TRBV29-1
CASSPIGRTNSPLHF,15,TRBV5-6
CASSYGPRGTEQFF,14,TRBV19
CASSGTDRGMNTEAFF,16,TRBV9
CAWSVGGGSGANVLTF,16,TRBV30
CASSRSARTEAFF,13,TRBV7-9
CAIQDTLRETQYF,13,TRBV10-3
CASSQTGNYGYTF,13,TRBV7-3
CATSRVGTGTGYF,13,TRBV15
CASGTGTGGVETQYF,15,TRBV28
CASSVVVRNTGELFF,15,TRBV7-6
CASSLGRGENQPQHF,15,TRBV19
CASSRTTRGTSTDTQYF,17,TRBV9
CAISGTTSGRAPVHNEQFF,19,TRBV10-3
CASQNRDSRNEQFF,14,TRBV7-9
CAWDPGYNQPQHF,13,TRBV30
CASSQPSYNEQFF,13,TRBV14
CATSRADSSYNEQFF,15,TRBV19
CASSSVRDRLGVEKLFF,17,TRBV5-6
CASSDTGWGTEAFF,14,TRBV7-6
CASGRAGTDTQYF,13,TRBV6-1
CASSSGLAGRDIQYF,15,TRBV5-1
CASSLENKYEQYF,13,TRBV5-1
CATFGGQGTEAFF,13,TRBV5-1
CASRGGGTNTEAFF,14,TRBV7-2
CAWVPGYFGANVLTF,15,TRBV30
CASSPVGAYNEQFF,14,TRBV4-3
CASTPGGPTDTQYF,14,TRBV5-1
CATSSGLSTDTQYF,14,TRBV15
CASSVEARYGNEQFF,15,TRBV9
CASSSSYWGCNEQFF,15,TRBV19